This TCR beta chain was captured by sequencing in a study of blood T cells in healthy people across ages. Study-level points and caveats: Unsorted PBMCs prevented conclusive naive versus antigen-experienced comparison.

Note on this clonotype: Its target is not known.

With 6 bases clipped from V and 0 bases from J, the junction kept 8 bases outside the gene matches. The CDR3 is 16 residues long. CDR1 is MNHNS and CDR2 is SASEGT in the germline V gene. The second PCR ran about 6 to 11 cycles with a sample-barcoded 5' primer and J-beta primers. Each cDNA molecule carried a tag from a template-switch adaptor that contained 12 random nucleotides. From the 5' RACE reads, TCRdb called clonotypes with MiXCR, one entry per CDR3 protein. Here the sample spans 550,000 to 700,000 distinct CDR3 sequences, approximately 30% being singletons. J is TRBJ2-3 and V is TRBV6-1, with 8 bases identical to TRBD2. The source of this sequence is a woman aged 70-85 years in good health. Sequencing input: blood. The CDR3 sequence: CASRPSLAASTDTQYF. DNA for the CDR3: TGTGCCAGCAGGCCCTCACTAGCGGCTAGCACAGATACGCAGTATTTT.